The 13 T cell receptor beta chains in this list originate from one sample, sequenced in a study of cytomegalovirus exposure and HLA in healthy donors. Both 60 Vbeta primers and 13 Jbeta primers went into the PCR. The table came from immunoSEQ multiplex PCR; TCRdb's copy has only in-frame clones and leaves some out. The repertoire includes about 200,000 clones, around 76% of them detected once, and around 6% sits in the top ten. Material: PBMCs. Receptors originate from a man aged 40-49 years in good health and CMV-seropositive.

This chain connects TRBV27 to TRBJ2-7; 10 nucleotides align to TRBD2. CDR3 size: 15 residues. The germline gives CDR1 MNHEY, CDR2 SMNVEV (reference sequence). The J segment lost 0 bases and the V segment lost 6 bases, leaving 5 bases of the junction unmatched. This CDR3 is CASRFTSGNSYEQYF. Written as DNA, the CDR3 is TGTGCCAGCAGATTTACTAGCGGGAACTCCTACGAGCAGTACTTC.

There are a few counts of this clone. At one end, the junction sequence differs from germline, possibly due to a read error. The chain carries TRBV7-9 and TRBJ1-4; D ambiguous. CDR3 length equals 15 residues. Germline V gene data show CDR1 as SEHNR and CDR2 as FQNEAQ (reference sequence). CDR3 in DNA: TGTTCCAGCAGCTTACCCATAACGGGTAATGAAAAACTGTTTTTT. It translates to CSSSLPITGNEKLFF.

The chain has TRBV7-9 and TRBJ2-7; 10 nucleotides agree with TRBD2. Looked up from germline, CDR1 is SEHNR and CDR2 is FQNEAQ (reference sequence). The CDR3 extends over 12 amino acids. J gave up 13 bases and V 3 bases, and 6 bases lay outside the gene matches. The CDR3 DNA is TGTGCCAGCAGCTTGGAGGGGACTAGCGTATACGTC. Translated, it gives CASSLEGTSVYV.

The J gene is TRBJ2-3, the V gene TRBV27; 11 bases line up with TRBD1. CDR3 length: 15 residues. V dropped 5 bases and J dropped 4; count of bases not matched to a gene: 5. Germline V gene lookup returns CDR1 MNHEY and CDR2 SMNVEV (reference sequence). CDR3: CASSPRTGGPDTQYF. CDR3 sequence (DNA): TGTGCCAGCAGTCCCCGGACAGGGGGCCCAGATACGCAGTATTTT.

This chain uses TRBV19 with TRBJ2-5, with 9 bases fitting TRBD2. V was clipped by 10 bases and J by 4 bases; unmatched bases: 7. Germline V gene sequence: CDR1 LNHDA, CDR2 SQIVND (reference sequence). The CDR3 is made up of 13 amino acids. As DNA, the CDR3 is TGTGCCACCCATAGCGGGGGCGGAGAGACCCAGTACTTC. This gives the protein CATHSGGGETQYF.

The rearrangement joins TRBV28 to TRBJ1-1, with D possibly matching TRBD1 (6 bases). This CDR3 spans 15 amino acids. V was trimmed by 3 bases and J by 2 bases, leaving 13 bases between them. Germline V gene data show CDR1 as MDHEN and CDR2 as SYDVKM. CDR3 protein: CASSFSGGGNTEAFF. In DNA form, the CDR3 reads TGTGCCAGCAGTTTTTCGGGGGGGGGCAACACTGAAGCTTTCTTT.

The genes are TRBV10-3 and TRBJ2-7, with 8 bases matching TRBD2. J gave up 4 bases and V 6 bases, and 11 bases lay outside the gene matches. The CDR3 length is 15 residues. The germline CDR1 and CDR2 sequences are ENHRY and SYGVKD. This chain's CDR3 is CAIRAGSGSKYEQYV. CDR3 DNA sequence: TGTGCCATCAGGGCCGGGAGCGGGAGCAAGTACGAGCAGTACGTC.

The CDR3 sequence: CASSERDRHSYEQYV. Written as DNA, the CDR3 is TGTGCCAGCAGTGAGAGGGACAGGCACTCCTACGAGCAGTACGTC. The chain has TRBV25-1 and TRBJ2-7, with TRBD1 identical over 8 bases. Germline CDR1 reads MGHDK; CDR2 reads SYGVNS. The length of the CDR3 is 15 residues. Trimming cost V 3 bases and J 0 bases; bases outside gene matches: 4.

This chain connects TRBV9 to TRBJ2-1, with TRBD2 identical over 10 bases. V lost 9 bases to trimming and J lost 4 bases; unmatched junction nucleotides: 10. The CDR3 length is 15 residues. Germline V lookup: CDR1 SGDLS, CDR2 YYNGEE. CDR3 bases: TGTGCCACGGCAGTAAGAGCGGGAGGGTACAATGAGCAGTTCTTC. Translation gives CATAVRAGGYNEQFF.

V and J are TRBV6-6 and TRBJ2-2; 9 nucleotides align to TRBD2. The J segment lost 4 bases and the V segment lost 0 bases, leaving 3 bases of the junction unmatched. This CDR3 has 16 amino acids. The germline V gene has CDR1 MNHNY and CDR2 SVGAGI (reference sequence). For the CDR3, the DNA is TGTGCCAGCAGTTACTCCCTAGCGGGAATCACCGGGGAGCTGTTTTTT. As protein: CASSYSLAGITGELFF.

This chain links TRBV10-1 with TRBJ1-1, with D unclear. The germline CDR1 and CDR2 sequences are WNHNN and SYGVQD (reference sequence). Trimming left V 0 bases short and J 6 bases short, with 11 bases between. The CDR3 consists of 14 residues. This CDR3 is CASSESGDWAEAFF. The CDR3 bases are TGCGCCAGCAGTGAGTCCGGGGATTGGGCTGAAGCTTTCTTT.

Comment on this clone: The junction does not match germline at one end; this may be a read error. The chain links TRBV7-9 to TRBJ1-1; D is unclear. This CDR3 is built from 12 residues. Germline CDR1 is SEHNR and CDR2 is FQNEAQ (reference sequence). The CDR3 coding sequence is TGTTCCAGCAGCTTGGGCAGGCCTGAAGCTTTCTTT. Protein sequence: CSSSLGRPEAFF. The full variable domain, completed using reference TRBV7-9 and TRBJ1-1, is DTGVSQNPRHKITKRGQNVTFRCDPISEHNRLYWYRQTLGQGPEFLTYFQNEAQLEKSRLLSDRFSAERPKGSFSTLEIQRTEQGDSAMYLCSSSLGRPEAFFGQGTRLTVV.

CDR3 sequence: CASSLDSEETQYF. Written as DNA, the CDR3 is TGCGCCAGCAGCCTGGACAGTGAAGAGACCCAGTACTTC. This chain uses TRBV5-1 with TRBJ2-5; perhaps TRBD1 as D (6 bases). The CDR3 covers 13 residues. Germline V gene sequence: CDR1 SGHRS, CDR2 YFSETQ. The ends were cut back, 4 bases at V and 3 bases at J, with 10 bases in the middle.